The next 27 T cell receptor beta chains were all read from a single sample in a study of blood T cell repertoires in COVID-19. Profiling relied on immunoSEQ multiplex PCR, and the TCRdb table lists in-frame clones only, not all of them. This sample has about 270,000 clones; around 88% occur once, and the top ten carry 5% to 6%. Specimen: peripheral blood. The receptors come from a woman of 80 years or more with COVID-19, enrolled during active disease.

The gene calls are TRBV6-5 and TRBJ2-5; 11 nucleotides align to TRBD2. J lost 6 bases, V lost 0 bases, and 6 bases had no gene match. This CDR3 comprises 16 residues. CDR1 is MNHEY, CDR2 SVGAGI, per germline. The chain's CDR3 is CASSYSILAGVKTQYF. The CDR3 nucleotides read TGTGCCAGCAGTTACTCGATACTAGCGGGGGTGAAGACCCAGTACTTC.

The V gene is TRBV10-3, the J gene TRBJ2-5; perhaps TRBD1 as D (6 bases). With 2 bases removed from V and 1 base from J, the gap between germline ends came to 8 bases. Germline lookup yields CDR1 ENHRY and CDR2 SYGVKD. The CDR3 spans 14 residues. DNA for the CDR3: TGTGCCATCAGTGAGCGAGGGGGCCAAGAGACCCAGTACTTC. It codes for CAISERGGQETQYF.

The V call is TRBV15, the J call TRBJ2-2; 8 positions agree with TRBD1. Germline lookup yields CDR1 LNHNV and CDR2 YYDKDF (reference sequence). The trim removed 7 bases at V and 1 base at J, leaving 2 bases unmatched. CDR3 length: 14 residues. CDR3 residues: CATTTGGNTGELFF. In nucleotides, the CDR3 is TGTGCCACCACCACAGGGGGGAACACCGGGGAGCTGTTTTTT.

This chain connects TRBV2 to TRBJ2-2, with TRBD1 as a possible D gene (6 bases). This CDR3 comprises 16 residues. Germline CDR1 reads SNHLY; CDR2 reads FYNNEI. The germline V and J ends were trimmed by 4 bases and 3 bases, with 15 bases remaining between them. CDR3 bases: TGTGCCAGCAGTGCAGGGGCCTCCCTTTACACCGGGGAGCTGTTTTTT. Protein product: CASSAGASLYTGELFF.

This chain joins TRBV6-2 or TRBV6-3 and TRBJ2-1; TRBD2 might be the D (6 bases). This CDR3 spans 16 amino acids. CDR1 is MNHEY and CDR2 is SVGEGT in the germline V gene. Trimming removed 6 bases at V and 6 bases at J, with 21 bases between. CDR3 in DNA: TGTGCCAGCAGCTCCTTGGCGGGGAGGTCTGGCAATGAGCAGTTCTTC. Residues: CASSSLAGRSGNEQFF.

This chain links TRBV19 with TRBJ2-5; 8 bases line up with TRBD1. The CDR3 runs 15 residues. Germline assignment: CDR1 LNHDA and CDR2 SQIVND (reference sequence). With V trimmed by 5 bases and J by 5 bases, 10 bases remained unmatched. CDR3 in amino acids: CASSPTTGEWETQYF. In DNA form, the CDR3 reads TGTGCCAGTAGTCCCACGACAGGGGAGTGGGAGACCCAGTACTTC. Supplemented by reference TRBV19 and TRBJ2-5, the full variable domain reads DGGITQSPKYLFRKEGQNVTLSCEQNLNHDAMYWYRQDPGQGLRLIYYSQIVNDFQKGDIAEGYSVSREKKESFPLTVTSAQKNPTAFYLCASSPTTGEWETQYFGPGTRLLVL.

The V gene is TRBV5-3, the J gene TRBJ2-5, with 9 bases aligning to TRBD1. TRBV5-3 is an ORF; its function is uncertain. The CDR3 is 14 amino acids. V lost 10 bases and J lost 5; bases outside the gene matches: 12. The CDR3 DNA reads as TGTGCCGGGTGTAAACAGGGGGCCGGGGAGACCCAGTACTTC. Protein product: CAGCKQGAGETQYF.

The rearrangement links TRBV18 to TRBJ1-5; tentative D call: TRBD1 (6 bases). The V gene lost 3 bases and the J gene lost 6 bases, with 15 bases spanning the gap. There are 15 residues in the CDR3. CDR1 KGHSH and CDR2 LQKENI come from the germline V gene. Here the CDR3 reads CASSPEGVSGQPQHF. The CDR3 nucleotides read TGTGCCAGCTCACCCGAGGGGGTATCCGGTCAGCCCCAGCATTTT.

CDR3 bases: TGTGCCAGCAGCTTTAGCATGAACACCGGGGAGCTGTTTTTT. Translation: CASSFSMNTGELFF. This sequence joins TRBV11-2 and TRBJ2-2; D is unclear. CDR3 length: 14 amino acids. The V and J ends lost 3 bases and 1 base respectively, with 6 bases between them. Germline V gene data show CDR1 as SGHAT and CDR2 as FQNNGV.

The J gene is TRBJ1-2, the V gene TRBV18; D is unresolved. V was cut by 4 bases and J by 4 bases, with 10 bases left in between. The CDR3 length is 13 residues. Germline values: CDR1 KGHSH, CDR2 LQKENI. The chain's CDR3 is CASSLGLAYGYTF. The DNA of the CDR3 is TGTGCCAGCTCACTCGGACTGGCCTATGGCTACACCTTC.

DNA of the CDR3: TGTGCCAGCAGGGACATCGGTCTGGGTAATTCACCCCTCCACTTT. Protein: CASRDIGLGNSPLHF. The chain couples TRBV2 to TRBJ1-6; tentatively, D is TRBD1 (5 bases). The CDR3 is 15 amino acids. V lost 6 bases and J lost 6, with 15 bases in between. CDR1 SNHLY and CDR2 FYNNEI come from the germline V gene. Drawing the rest from reference TRBV2 and TRBJ1-6, the complete variable domain is EPEVTQTPSHQVTQMGQEVILRCVPISNHLYFYWYRQILGQKVEFLVSFYNNEISEKSEIFDDQFSVERPDGSNFTLKIRSTKLEDSAMYFCASRDIGLGNSPLHFGNGTRLTVT.

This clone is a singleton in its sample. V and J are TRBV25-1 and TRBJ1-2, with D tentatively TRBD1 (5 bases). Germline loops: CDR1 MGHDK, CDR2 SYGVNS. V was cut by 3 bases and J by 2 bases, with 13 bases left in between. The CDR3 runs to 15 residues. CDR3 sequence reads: CASSDHGGGNYGYTF. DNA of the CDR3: TGTGCCAGCAGTGACCACGGGGGGGGAAACTATGGCTACACCTTC.

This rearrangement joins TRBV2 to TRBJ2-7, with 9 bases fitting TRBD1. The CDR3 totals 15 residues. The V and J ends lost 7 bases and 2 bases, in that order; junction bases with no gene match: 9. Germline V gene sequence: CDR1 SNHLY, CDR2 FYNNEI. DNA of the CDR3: TGTGCCAGCACCAGAGAGCGGGACAGGGCCTACGAGCAGTACTTC. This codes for CASTRERDRAYEQYF.

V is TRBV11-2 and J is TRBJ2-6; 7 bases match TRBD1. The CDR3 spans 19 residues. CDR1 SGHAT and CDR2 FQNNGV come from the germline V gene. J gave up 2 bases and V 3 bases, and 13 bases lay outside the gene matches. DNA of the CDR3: TGTGCCAGCAGCTTGACAGGGCCTATGAAGGGGCCTGGGGCCAACGTCCTGACTTTC. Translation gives CASSLTGPMKGPGANVLTF.

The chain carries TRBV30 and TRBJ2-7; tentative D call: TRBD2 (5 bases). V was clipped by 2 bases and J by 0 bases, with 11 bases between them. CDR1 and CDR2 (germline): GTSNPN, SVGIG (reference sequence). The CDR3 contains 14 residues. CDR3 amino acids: CAWSRLANSYEQYF. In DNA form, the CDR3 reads TGTGCCTGGAGTAGGTTAGCGAACTCCTACGAGCAGTACTTC.

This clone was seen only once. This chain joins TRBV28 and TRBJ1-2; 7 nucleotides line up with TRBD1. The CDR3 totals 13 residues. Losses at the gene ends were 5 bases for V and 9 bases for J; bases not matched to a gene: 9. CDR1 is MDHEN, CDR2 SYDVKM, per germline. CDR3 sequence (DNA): TGTGCCAGCAGTCCAAATCGACAGGGCAGCTACACCTTC. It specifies CASSPNRQGSYTF.

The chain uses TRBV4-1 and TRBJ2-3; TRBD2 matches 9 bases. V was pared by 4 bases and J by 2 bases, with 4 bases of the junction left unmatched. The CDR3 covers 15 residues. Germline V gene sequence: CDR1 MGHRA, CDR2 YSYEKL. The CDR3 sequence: CASSRGGGDTDTQYF. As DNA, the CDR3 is TGCGCCAGCAGCCGGGGCGGGGGGGACACAGATACGCAGTATTTT.

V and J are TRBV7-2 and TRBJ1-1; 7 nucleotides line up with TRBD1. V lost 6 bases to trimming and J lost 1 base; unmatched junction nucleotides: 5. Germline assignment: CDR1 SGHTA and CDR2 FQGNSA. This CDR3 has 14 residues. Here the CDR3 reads CASRPDRANTEAFF. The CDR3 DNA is TGTGCCAGCAGACCTGACAGGGCGAACACTGAAGCTTTCTTT.

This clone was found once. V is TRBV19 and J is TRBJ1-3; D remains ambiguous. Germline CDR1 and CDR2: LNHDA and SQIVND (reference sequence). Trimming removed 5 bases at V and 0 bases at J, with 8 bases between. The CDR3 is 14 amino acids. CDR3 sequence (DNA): TGTGCCAGTAGTGGCTGGCCCTCTGGAAACACCATATATTTT. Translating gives CASSGWPSGNTIYF. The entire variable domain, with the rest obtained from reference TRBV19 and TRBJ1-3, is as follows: DGGITQSPKYLFRKEGQNVTLSCEQNLNHDAMYWYRQDPGQGLRLIYYSQIVNDFQKGDIAEGYSVSREKKESFPLTVTSAQKNPTAFYLCASSGWPSGNTIYFGEGSWLTVV.

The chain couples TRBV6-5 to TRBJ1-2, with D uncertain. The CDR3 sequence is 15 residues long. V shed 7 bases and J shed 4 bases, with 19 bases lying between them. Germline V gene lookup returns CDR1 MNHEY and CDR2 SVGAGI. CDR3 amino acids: CASTGPGTPPYGYTF. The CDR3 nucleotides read TGTGCCAGCACCGGACCGGGAACGCCTCCCTATGGCTACACCTTC.

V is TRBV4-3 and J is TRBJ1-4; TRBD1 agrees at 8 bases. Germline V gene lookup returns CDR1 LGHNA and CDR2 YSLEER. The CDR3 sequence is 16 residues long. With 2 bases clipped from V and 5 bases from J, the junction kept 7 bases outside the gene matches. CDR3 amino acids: CASSQTGQGLNEKLFF. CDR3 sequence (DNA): TGCGCCAGCAGCCAAACTGGACAGGGCCTCAATGAAAAACTGTTTTTT.

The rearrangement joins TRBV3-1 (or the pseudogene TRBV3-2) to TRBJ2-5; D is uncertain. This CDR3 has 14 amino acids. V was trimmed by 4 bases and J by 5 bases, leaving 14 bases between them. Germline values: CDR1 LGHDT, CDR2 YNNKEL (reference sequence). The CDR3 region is CASSLEAPSETQYF. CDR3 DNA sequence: TGTGCCAGCAGCCTAGAGGCCCCCTCGGAGACCCAGTACTTC.

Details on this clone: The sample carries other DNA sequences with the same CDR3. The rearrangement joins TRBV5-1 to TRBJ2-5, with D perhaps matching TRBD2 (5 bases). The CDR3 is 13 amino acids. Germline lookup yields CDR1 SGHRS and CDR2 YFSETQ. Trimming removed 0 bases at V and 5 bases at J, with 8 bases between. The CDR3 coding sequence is TGCGCCAGCAGCTTGGGCGGCGGGGAGACCCAGTACTTC. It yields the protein CASSLGGGETQYF.

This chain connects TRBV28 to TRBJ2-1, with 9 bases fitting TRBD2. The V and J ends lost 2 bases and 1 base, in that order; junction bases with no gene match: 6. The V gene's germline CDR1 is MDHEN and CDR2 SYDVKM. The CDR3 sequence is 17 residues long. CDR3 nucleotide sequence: TGTGCCAGCAGTTTAGCGGGGGGGCTTATTTCCTACAATGAGCAGTTCTTC. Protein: CASSLAGGLISYNEQFF.

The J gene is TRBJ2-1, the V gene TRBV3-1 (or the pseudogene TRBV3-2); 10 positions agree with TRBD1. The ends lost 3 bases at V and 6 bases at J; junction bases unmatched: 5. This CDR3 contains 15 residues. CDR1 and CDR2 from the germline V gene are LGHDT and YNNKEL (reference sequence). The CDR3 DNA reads TGTGCCAGCAGCCAGCCGGGACAGGGGATCAATGAGCAGTTCTTC. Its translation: CASSQPGQGINEQFF.

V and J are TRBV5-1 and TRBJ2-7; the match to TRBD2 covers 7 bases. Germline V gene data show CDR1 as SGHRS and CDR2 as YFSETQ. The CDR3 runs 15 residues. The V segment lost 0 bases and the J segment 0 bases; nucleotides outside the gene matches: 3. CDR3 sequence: CASSLVGGGSYEQYF. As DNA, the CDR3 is TGCGCCAGCAGCTTGGTTGGCGGGGGCTCCTACGAGCAGTACTTC.

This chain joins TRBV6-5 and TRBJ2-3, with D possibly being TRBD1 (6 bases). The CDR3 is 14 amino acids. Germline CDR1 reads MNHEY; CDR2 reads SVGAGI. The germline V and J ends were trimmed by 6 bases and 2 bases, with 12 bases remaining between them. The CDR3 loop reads CASRTRGPTDTQYF. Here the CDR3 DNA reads TGTGCCAGCAGGACCAGGGGACCCACAGATACGCAGTATTTT.